The 21 T cell receptor beta chains in this list originate from one sample, sequenced in a study of beta chain features in type 1 diabetes (dated by TCRdb to the late 2010s). Results the study describes overall, beyond this receptor: In all four CD4+ subsets, TCRB CDR3 length was moderately but significantly shorter in type 1 diabetes patients.

The method behind the library was the immunoSEQ multiplex PCR assay. All of the isolated RNA was reverse transcribed with the High Capacity cDNA Reverse Transcription Kit, so expressed TCRB transcripts were sequenced. Here the immuneACCESS table is served through TCRdb, limited to in-frame sequences with V and J called. Missing clones are a known gap in these copies; in checked studies unresolved V genes cover under half, and the rest lacks a known reason. This sample has a few hundred thousand clones in its table, and 10% to 15% of those were observed once. About 0.01% of the sample goes to the ten largest clones. No antigen has been identified for these receptors. The material sequenced was naive CD4+ T cells from blood. Read against the paper, the sample's cell subset or site label means: true naive CD4+ T cells. The receptors shown here come from a woman aged 18-29 years with type 1 diabetes.

Only a few counts were recorded for this clone. The chain links TRBV29-1 to TRBJ2-3, with TRBD2 identical over 8 bases. From germline, CDR1 is SQVTM and CDR2 ANQGSEA. V shed 7 bases and J 5 bases; nucleotides not matched to a gene: 8. The CDR3 runs to 13 residues. The CDR3 DNA sequence: TGCAGCGAAACGGGACTAGTTGGAGATACGCAGTATTTT. It yields the protein CSETGLVGDTQYF.

This clone turned up a few times. The chain uses TRBV5-6 and TRBJ2-3, with 14 nucleotides matching TRBD2. Germline V gene sequence: CDR1 SGHDT, CDR2 YYEEEE. The CDR3 spans 18 residues. Trimming cost V 1 base and J 6 bases; bases outside gene matches: 10. The CDR3 here is CASSLNFGTSGSGDTQYF. CDR3 DNA: TGTGCCAGCAGCTTGAATTTCGGGACTAGCGGGAGCGGTGATACGCAGTATTTT. The full variable domain, in which reference TRBV5-6 and TRBJ2-3 provide the parts outside the CDR3, is DAGVTQSPTHLIKTRGQQVTLRCSPKSGHDTVSWYQQALGQGPQFIFQYYEEEERQRGNFPDRFSGHQFPNYSSELNVNALLLGDSALYLCASSLNFGTSGSGDTQYFGPGTRLTVL.

This clone appeared a few times. The gene calls are TRBV4-2 and TRBJ2-1; 8 nucleotides agree with TRBD2. Trimming took 4 bases from V and 4 from J; bases not matched to a gene: 6. The CDR3 extends over 15 amino acids. Per the germline V gene, CDR1 is LGHNA and CDR2 is YNFKEQ. The CDR3 spells CASSPSGRTYNEQFF. CDR3 coding DNA: TGTGCCAGCAGCCCGAGCGGGAGAACATACAATGAGCAGTTCTTC.

The gene calls are TRBV18 and TRBJ2-7, with D tentatively TRBD1 (6 bases). CDR1 KGHSH and CDR2 LQKENI come from the germline V gene. The CDR3 is 13 residues long. Trimming cost V 3 bases and J 6 bases, with 12 bases left between them. CDR3 DNA: TGTGCCAGCTCACCCAACTTGACAGGCGAGCAGTACTTC. It encodes CASSPNLTGEQYF. The whole variable domain, filled in from reference TRBV18 and TRBJ2-7, reads NAGVMQNPRHLVRRRGQEARLRCSPMKGHSHVYWYRQLPEEGLKFMVYLQKENIIDESGMPKERFSAEFPKEGPSILRIQQVVRGDSAAYFCASSPNLTGEQYFGPGTRLTVT.

The chain uses TRBV2 and TRBJ1-3, with no clear D. This CDR3 is 14 amino acids long. Germline V CDR1 and CDR2: SNHLY, FYNNEI. Trimming shortened V by 6 bases and J by 0 bases, and 9 bases separated the two germline ends. CDR3 loop: CASRWANSGNTIYF. The CDR3 nucleotides read TGTGCCAGCAGATGGGCCAACTCTGGAAACACCATATATTTT.

The CDR3 here is CSVGTVAKNIQYF. The CDR3 DNA follows: TGCAGCGTTGGAACAGTAGCCAAAAACATTCAGTACTTC. The chain uses TRBV29-1 and TRBJ2-4; D unresolved. Germline V lookup: CDR1 SQVTM, CDR2 ANQGSEA. V lost 4 bases to trimming and J lost 0 bases, with 7 bases between them. The CDR3 has 13 amino acids.

V usage is TRBV25-1 and J usage is TRBJ2-7, with D hard to call. Germline V lookup: CDR1 MGHDK, CDR2 SYGVNS. V shed 3 bases and J shed 3 bases, with 9 bases lying between them. This CDR3 is built from 13 residues. CDR3: CASSENQDYEQYF. The CDR3 nucleotides are TGTGCCAGCAGTGAGAATCAGGACTACGAGCAGTACTTC.

V and J are TRBV5-1 and TRBJ2-5; 11 positions agree with TRBD2. Losses at the gene ends were 1 base for V and 5 bases for J; bases not matched to a gene: 7. This CDR3 contains 16 residues. The germline CDR1 and CDR2 sequences are SGHRS and YFSETQ. The DNA of the CDR3 is TGCGCCAGCAGCTTGTCGACTAGCGGGAATAGGGAGACCCAGTACTTC. This gives the protein CASSLSTSGNRETQYF.

This clone occurred a few times. The chain recombines TRBV11-2 with TRBJ1-1; D gene ambiguous. With 3 bases removed from V and 5 bases from J, the gap between germline ends came to 4 bases. CDR3 size: 11 residues. Germline V gene data show CDR1 as SGHAT and CDR2 as FQNNGV. The CDR3 bases are TGTGCCAGCAGCTTGCGGACTGAAGCTTTCTTT. Its translation is CASSLRTEAFF.

This chain joins TRBV28 and TRBJ2-3, with 8 bases lining up with TRBD2. From germline, CDR1 is MDHEN and CDR2 SYDVKM. V lost 5 bases and J lost 4; bases outside the gene matches: 5. This CDR3 is built from 14 residues. CDR3 bases: TGTGCCAGCAGTGTCACTAGCGGCGCAGATACGCAGTATTTT. Protein sequence: CASSVTSGADTQYF.

The gene calls are TRBV11-1 and TRBJ2-7, with TRBD2 identical over 7 bases. Germline lookup yields CDR1 SGHAT and CDR2 FQDESV (reference sequence). Trimming at V came to 5 bases and at J to 1 base, leaving 5 bases not matched to a gene. CDR3 length equals 14 residues. The CDR3 sequence is CASSPRTRSYEQYF. The CDR3 DNA is TGTGCCAGCAGCCCCAGGACTAGGTCCTACGAGCAGTACTTC.

The rearrangement joins TRBV28 to TRBJ2-1, with a possible D match to TRBD2 (5 bases). Trimming removed 7 bases from V and 0 bases from J, with 13 bases in between. The CDR3 totals 15 residues. CDR1 MDHEN and CDR2 SYDVKM come from the germline V gene. CDR3 residues: CASIPEASSYNEQFF. Here the CDR3 DNA reads TGTGCCAGCATACCGGAGGCGAGCTCCTACAATGAGCAGTTCTTC. The entire variable domain, with the rest obtained from reference TRBV28 and TRBJ2-1, is as follows: DVKVTQSSRYLVKRTGEKVFLECVQDMDHENMFWYRQDPGLGLRLIYFSYDVKMKEKGDIPEGYSVSREKKERFSLILESASTNQTSMYLCASIPEASSYNEQFFGPGTRLTVL.

This clone was detected a few times. This chain connects TRBV9 to TRBJ2-6; 7 positions agree with TRBD1. Germline CDR1 is SGDLS and CDR2 is YYNGEE. CDR3 size: 17 residues. With 3 bases clipped from V and 1 base from J, the junction kept 7 bases outside the gene matches. This chain's CDR3 is CASSAQPTGSGANVLTF. As DNA, the CDR3 is TGTGCCAGCAGCGCCCAACCGACAGGGTCTGGGGCCAACGTCCTGACTTTC.

The J gene is TRBJ2-5, the V gene TRBV6-5; TRBD2 aligns across 7 bases. The CDR3 is made up of 15 amino acids. Germline values: CDR1 MNHEY, CDR2 SVGAGI. The J segment lost 5 bases and the V segment lost 0 bases, leaving 6 bases of the junction unmatched. Here the CDR3 DNA reads TGTGCCAGCAGTTACTCGAAGCGGGAACGGGAGACCCAGTACTTC. Protein sequence: CASSYSKRERETQYF.

The chain couples TRBV4-1 to TRBJ1-4; D ambiguous. V lost 3 bases and J 8 bases, leaving 13 bases between the germline ends. The CDR3 has 14 residues. Germline CDR1 reads MGHRA; CDR2 reads YSYEKL. This chain's CDR3 is CASSHSGFGEKLFF. The CDR3 bases are TGCGCCAGCAGCCACTCCGGCTTCGGGGAAAAACTGTTTTTT.

The V gene is TRBV7-3, the J gene TRBJ1-2, with TRBD1 matching over 7 bases. This CDR3 comprises 14 residues. V lost 5 bases and J lost 10; bases outside the gene matches: 13. Germline V CDR1 and CDR2: SGHTA, FQGTGA. The CDR3 DNA sequence: TGTGCCAGCAGCCCCGGAGGGGGCGGGGGGGCCTACACCTTC. Translating it yields CASSPGGGGGAYTF.

This clone was observed a handful of times. The V call is TRBV7-2, the J call TRBJ1-1; TRBD1 is a possible D gene (6 bases). CDR1 is SGHTA, CDR2 FQGNSA, per germline. The CDR3 is made up of 14 amino acids. The V end lost 5 bases, the J end lost 1 base, and 11 bases lay between the germline ends. CDR3 bases: TGTGCCAGCAGCGCTCGACAGGAGAACACTGAAGCTTTCTTT. This sequence encodes CASSARQENTEAFF.

The chain links TRBV18 to TRBJ2-7; D gene ambiguous. Germline V gene data show CDR1 as KGHSH and CDR2 as LQKENI. This CDR3 has 17 residues. V lost 2 bases and J lost 1, with 18 bases in between. CDR3 in DNA: TGTGCCAGCTCACCATCGACCTCAGGCAGCCGTTCCTACGAGCAGTACTTC. As protein: CASSPSTSGSRSYEQYF.

Only a few counts were recorded for this clone. This chain links TRBV5-1 with TRBJ1-5, with no clear D. The CDR3 has 14 residues. The germline gives CDR1 SGHRS, CDR2 YFSETQ. With 4 bases removed from V and 2 bases from J, the gap between germline ends came to 10 bases. In DNA, the CDR3 is TGCGCCAGCAGCATGGAGGGAGGCAATCAGCCCCAGCATTTT. It yields the protein CASSMEGGNQPQHF.

The chain uses TRBV4-1 and TRBJ1-2; no reliable D call. From germline, CDR1 is MGHRA and CDR2 YSYEKL. The V and J ends lost 0 bases and 4 bases respectively, with 15 bases between them. The CDR3 length is 16 residues. The CDR3 DNA sequence: TGCGCCAGCAGCCAAGATCCTACCGGACTGCTCTATGGCTACACCTTC. Its protein product is CASSQDPTGLLYGYTF.

The chain recombines TRBV7-9 with TRBJ1-2, with no clear D. V was pared by 5 bases and J by 8 bases, with 9 bases between. This CDR3 region has 11 residues. Germline assignment: CDR1 SEHNR and CDR2 FQNEAQ (reference sequence). The CDR3 region is CASSPGVGYTF. In DNA form, the CDR3 reads TGTGCCAGCAGCCCAGGTGTCGGCTACACCTTC.